This T cell receptor beta chain was sequenced for a study of T cell responses to AZD1222 COVID-19 vaccine (dated by TCRdb to about 2021). Regarding the research as a whole: Because spike-specific TCR depth and breadth did not differ between the two schedules, AZD1222 recipients who got a second dose at roughly 4 weeks were pooled with those who got a second dose at roughly 12 weeks. A total of about 240 trial participants underwent TCR sequencing, of whom nearly 210 received two doses of AZD1222 and some 26 received two doses of the MenACWY control vaccine. Enrollment into the trials was organized by age into subgroups of 18-55, 56-69 and 70-plus years, and those subgroups contained roughly 160, 29 and 62 TCR-sequenced participants, respectively.

The cysteine opens and the phenylalanine closes a CDR3 of 13 amino acids. Kept here is only the CDR3 DNA, which spans 39 bases and is read in frame from base 1. Sequences LGHNA (CDR1) and YSLEER (CDR2) are obtained from the germline V gene. Compared with germline, V lacks 4 bases and J lacks 17 bases; bases without a gene match: 13. The time point tag for this specimen amounts to: baseline before first vaccination. The vaccinee samples were drawn from two UK trials, COV001 and COV002, one of which was a single-blind randomized controlled phase 2/3 trial testing AZD1222 (ChAdOx1 nCoV-19) in healthy adults. Trial participant PBMC samples were collected at day 0 and day 28 after the second dose for TCRbeta chain sequencing. The CDR3 regions of human TCRbeta chains were analyzed by immunosequencing. As for how the authors treated the data: TCRs in the repertoires were compared against a reference library of SARS-CoV-2-specific TCRs that had been generated with the MIRA antigen-specificity platform. Breadth was defined as the fraction of unique TCRs that were SARS-CoV-2-associated. Depth was defined as the fraction of total T cells that were SARS-CoV-2-associated. Using the MIRA data, each spike-specific TCR was mapped to the spike region that the TCR reacts to and placed in a CD4 or CD8 class. Log10-transformed breadth and depth values were compared by one-way ANOVA with Sidak's multiple comparisons tests. Sourced from immuneACCESS, this table was stored by TCRdb with only in-frame sequences that have V and J called. A share of the clones is absent; for the studies checked, an unresolved V gene accounts for under half, and the remainder has no known explanation. The DNA was the basis for D and trimming; V, J and clone size are from that table. The sample profile shows roughly 170,000 clones; just over 90% of them were found once. 2.5% to 3% of the sample is held by the ten biggest clonotypes.

Regarding this clone: Its antigen is not yet known. One base away there is no much larger clone; base qualities are not given.

Results and caveats for the whole study, not just this receptor: A significant rise in spike-specific TCR breadth and depth was observed after two AZD1222 doses relative to day 0 and relative to MenACWY recipients. Conclusions about previously exposed vaccinees were limited because only six AZD1222 recipients were SARS-CoV-2 seropositive at baseline. Because no samples from the day 14 peak response were available, repertoires could be characterized only after the peak T cell response. CD4 TCRs associated with the vaccine covered the entire spike protein, and the dominant responses were in regions 160-218 and 743-854. Epitopes outside the regions mutated in the B.1.351 and B.1.1.7 variants were reportedly recognized by nearly half of the unique spike-specific TCRs. The 56-69-year group was small, and its depth increase did not reach significance, likely because of low power. Participants were mostly white British and included more females than males, and it was suggested by the authors that clonal diversity may have been underestimated.

The clonotype comes from an adult in good health. The chain is made from TRBV4-3 and TRBJ1-4; 7 of the junction bases match TRBD1. Sequencing was performed on peripheral blood, taken on day 0 of AZD1222 vaccination. The CDR3 reads as follows: CASSPSRGGEHFF. The nucleotides read TGCGCCAGCAGCCCGAGTCGAGGGGGCGAACATTTTTTT.